This T cell receptor (beta chain) was captured by sequencing in a study of cytomegalovirus exposure and HLA in healthy donors. PCR involved 60 Vbeta and 13 Jbeta primers. Here immunoSEQ multiplex PCR was the method, and the copy in TCRdb shows in-frame clones only, minus some. The data show 100,000 to 120,000 clones, over 80% seen once. The ends were cut back, 4 bases at V and 0 bases at J, with 16 bases in the middle. CDR1 is SGHTA and CDR2 is FQGNSA in the germline V gene. The CDR3 is made up of 17 amino acids. Specimen: PBMCs. This receptor was obtained from a man aged 18 to 29 in good health and CMV-seronegative. The V and J genes are TRBV7-2 and TRBJ1-5; D is unresolved. The CDR3 region is CASSSASGRYSNQPQHF. The CDR3 nucleotides are TGTGCCAGCAGCTCGGCCTCAGGCCGATATAGCAATCAGCCCCAGCATTTT.